This TCR beta chain comes out of a study of blood T cell repertoires in COVID-19 (dated by TCRdb to between 2020 and 2021). Study-level background: The collaborator samples originated in the United States, Italy and Spain and spanned the acute and convalescent phases of COVID-19. The prospective study material was composed of cDNA or gDNA derived from T cells, B-cell-depleted T cells, or PBMCs. Deeply sampled blood TCRbeta repertoires from subjects exposed to, actively infected with, or recovered from COVID-19 were included in the dataset. The repertoires were made available in a free public database intended to serve as a resource for research on the immune response to SARS-CoV-2. Samples were obtained from the ongoing ImmuneRACE study (first 160 participants) and from over 1,000 subjects provided by 6 global collaborators. Sample metadata almost always included a de-identified subject ID, COVID-19 status, age in years and sex. Where available, HLA class I and class II types were taken from metadata supplied by the sample provider and were not determined by assay-based typing. Summary of the overall study and its limitations: The amount of clinical and demographic metadata varied by source and participant and was provided uncurated.

Another Seattle source contributed samples from volunteer blood donors who had recovered from COVID-19. The collaborating institutions used their own protocols to collect whole blood in K2EDTA tubes. For TCRbeta analysis, collaborators shipped samples as frozen whole blood, isolated PBMCs, or DNA extracted from either of those sample types. V is shortened by 8 bases, J by 3 bases, and the region joining them spans 17 bases. CDR1 is given as KGHSH and CDR2 as LQKENI, both from the germline V gene. Spanning cysteine to phenylalanine, the CDR3 consists of 14 amino acids. Only the CDR3 part of the read is kept: 42 bases, read in frame from the first base. With regard to this clone: The target of this receptor is not known. No base qualities exist here, and no much larger clone lies one base off it.

TCRbeta CDR3 regions were amplified from genomic DNA using the immunoSEQ Assay, a bias-controlled multiplex PCR. The original pipeline was this. Nucleated cell counts per sample were estimated from amplification of reference gene primers within the assay. To quantify the absolute abundance of each unique TCRbeta CDR3 rearrangement, sequence reads were collapsed and filtered. For each sample, productive Simpson clonality was calculated as the square root of Simpson's diversity index over productive rearrangements. As stored in TCRdb, this immuneACCESS dataset retains in-frame rearrangements with V and J assigned. A fraction of the clones does not appear; measured against another copy, unresolved V genes explain less than half of the discrepancy, and the remainder lacks a known reason. V and J calls and clone size are as listed in that table; D and trimming were resolved from the DNA. The sample profile shows roughly 200,000 clones; roughly 84% of them were found once. The ten largest account for 6.2% of the sample.

The TCR sequence derives from a woman between 35 and 50 years old who had recovered from COVID-19. The chain is made from TRBV18 and TRBJ2-7, and TRBD2 may be the D gene, going by 5 matching bases. The sequenced sample consisted of peripheral blood. Read as DNA, the sequence is TGTGCCAGCGCTCAATCTAGCTGGGGCTACGAGCAGTACTTC. Its translation is CASAQSSWGYEQYF.